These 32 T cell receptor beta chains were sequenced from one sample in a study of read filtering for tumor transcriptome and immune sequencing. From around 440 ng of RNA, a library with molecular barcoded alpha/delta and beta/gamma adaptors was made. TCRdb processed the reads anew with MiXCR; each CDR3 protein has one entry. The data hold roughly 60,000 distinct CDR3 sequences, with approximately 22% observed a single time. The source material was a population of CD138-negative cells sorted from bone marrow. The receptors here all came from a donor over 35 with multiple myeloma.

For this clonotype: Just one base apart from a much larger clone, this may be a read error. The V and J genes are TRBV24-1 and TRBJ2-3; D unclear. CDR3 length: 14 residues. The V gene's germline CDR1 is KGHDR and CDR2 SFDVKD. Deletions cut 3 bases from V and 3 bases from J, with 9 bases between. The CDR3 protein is CATSDPRRTDTQYF. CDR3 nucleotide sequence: TGTGCCACCAGTGATCCCCGCCGGACAGATACGCAGTATTTT.

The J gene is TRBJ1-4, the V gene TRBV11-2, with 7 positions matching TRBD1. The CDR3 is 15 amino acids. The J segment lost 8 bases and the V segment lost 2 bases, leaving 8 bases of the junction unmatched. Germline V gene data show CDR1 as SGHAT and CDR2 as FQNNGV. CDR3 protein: CASSLLIQGSEKLFF. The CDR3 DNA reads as TGTGCCAGCAGCTTATTAATACAGGGGAGCGAAAAACTGTTTTTT.

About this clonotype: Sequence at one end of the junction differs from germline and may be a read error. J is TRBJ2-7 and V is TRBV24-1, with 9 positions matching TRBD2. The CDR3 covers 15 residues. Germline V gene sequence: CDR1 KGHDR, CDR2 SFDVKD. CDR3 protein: CATSDQRGDVNELYF. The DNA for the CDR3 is TGTGCCACCAGTGATCAGCGGGGGGACGTAAACGAGCTGTACTTC.

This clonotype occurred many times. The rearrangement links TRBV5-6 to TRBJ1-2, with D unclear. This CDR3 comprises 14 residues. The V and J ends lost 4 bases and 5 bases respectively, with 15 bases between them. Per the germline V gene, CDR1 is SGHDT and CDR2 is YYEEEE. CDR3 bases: TGTGCCAGCAGCCCTGAGGACCGCGATTATGGCTACACCTTC. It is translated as CASSPEDRDYGYTF.

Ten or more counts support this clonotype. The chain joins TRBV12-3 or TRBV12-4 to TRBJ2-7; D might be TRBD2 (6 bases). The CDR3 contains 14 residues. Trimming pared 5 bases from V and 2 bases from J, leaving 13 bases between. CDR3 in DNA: TGTGCCAGCAGTCCCGGGGGAGGAGCCTACGAGCAGTACTTC. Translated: CASSPGGGAYEQYF.

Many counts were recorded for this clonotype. The CDR3 DNA reads as TGTGCCAGCAGCTTAACCGAGGCGAGGACCGGGGAGCTGTTTTTT. This codes for CASSLTEARTGELFF. The chain couples TRBV7-3 to TRBJ2-2; D is uncertain. The CDR3 has 15 residues. Trimming took 0 bases from V and 5 from J, leaving 10 bases between them. The germline V gene encodes CDR1 SGHTA and CDR2 FQGTGA.

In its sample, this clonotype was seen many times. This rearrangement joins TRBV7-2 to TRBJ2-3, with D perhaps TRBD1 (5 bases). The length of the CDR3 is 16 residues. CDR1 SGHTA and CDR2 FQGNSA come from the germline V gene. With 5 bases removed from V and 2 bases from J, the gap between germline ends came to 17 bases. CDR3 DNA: TGTGCCAGCAGCAACGGACCGGACACCTACACAGATACGCAGTATTTT. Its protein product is CASSNGPDTYTDTQYF.

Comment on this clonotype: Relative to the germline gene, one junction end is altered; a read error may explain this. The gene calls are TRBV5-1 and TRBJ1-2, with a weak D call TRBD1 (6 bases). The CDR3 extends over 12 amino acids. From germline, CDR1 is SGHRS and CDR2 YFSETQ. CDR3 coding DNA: TGTGCCAGCAGCTCAGGGGTCGATGGCTACACCTTC. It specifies CASSSGVDGYTF.

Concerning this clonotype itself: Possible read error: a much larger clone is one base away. This CDR3 reads CASSDSVEAPARNEQFF. DNA of the CDR3: TGTGCCAGCAGCGATTCAGTTGAAGCTCCAGCGAGGAATGAGCAGTTCTTC. The V and J genes are TRBV5-6 and TRBJ2-1, with D hard to call. Deletions cut 4 bases from V and 7 bases from J, with 24 bases between. From germline, CDR1 is SGHDT and CDR2 YYEEEE. The CDR3 is 17 residues long.

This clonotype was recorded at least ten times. Here the CDR3 reads CATNYRDDQPQHF. The CDR3 DNA follows: TGTGCCACCAACTACAGGGACGACCAGCCCCAGCATTTT. The chain joins TRBV10-3 to TRBJ1-5; D may be TRBD1 (6 bases). The germline V gene has CDR1 ENHRY and CDR2 SYGVKD. The CDR3 length is 13 residues. The V and J ends lost 10 bases and 7 bases respectively, with 17 bases between them.

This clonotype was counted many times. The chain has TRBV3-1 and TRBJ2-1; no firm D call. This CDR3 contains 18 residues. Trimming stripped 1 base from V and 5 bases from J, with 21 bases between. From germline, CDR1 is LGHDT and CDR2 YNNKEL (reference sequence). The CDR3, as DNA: TGTGCCAGCAGCCAAGTCCACCCCCAGATAGCTGATAACAATGAGCAGTTCTTC. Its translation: CASSQVHPQIADNNEQFF.

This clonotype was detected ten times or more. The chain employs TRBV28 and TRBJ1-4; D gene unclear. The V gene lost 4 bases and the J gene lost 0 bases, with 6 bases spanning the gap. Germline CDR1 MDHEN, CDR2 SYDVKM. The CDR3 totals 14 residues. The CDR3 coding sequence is TGTGCCAGCAGTTCAGGATCAACTAATGAAAAACTGTTTTTT. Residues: CASSSGSTNEKLFF. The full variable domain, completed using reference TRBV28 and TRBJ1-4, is DVKVTQSSRYLVKRTGEKVFLECVQDMDHENMFWYRQDPGLGLRLIYFSYDVKMKEKGDIPEGYSVSREKKERFSLILESASTNQTSMYLCASSSGSTNEKLFFGSGTQLSVL.

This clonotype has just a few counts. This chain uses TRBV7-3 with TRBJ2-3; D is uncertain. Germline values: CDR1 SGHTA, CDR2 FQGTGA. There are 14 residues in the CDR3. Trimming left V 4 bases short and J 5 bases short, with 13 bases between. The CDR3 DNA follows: TGTGCCAGCAGCTCAGACACTTGGGAAGATACGCAGTATTTT. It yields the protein CASSSDTWEDTQYF.

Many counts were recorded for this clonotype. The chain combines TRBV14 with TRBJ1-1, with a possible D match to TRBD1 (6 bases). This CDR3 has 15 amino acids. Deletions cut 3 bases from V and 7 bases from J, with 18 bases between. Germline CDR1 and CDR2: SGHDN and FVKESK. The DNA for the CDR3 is TGTGCCAGCAGCCACCTAGGGGGGGGGTTAAGTGAAGCTTTCTTT. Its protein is CASSHLGGGLSEAFF. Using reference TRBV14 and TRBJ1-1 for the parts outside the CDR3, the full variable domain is EAGVTQFPSHSVIEKGQTVTLRCDPISGHDNLYWYRRVMGKEIKFLLHFVKESKQDESGMPNNRFLAERTGGTYSTLKVQPAELEDSGVYFCASSHLGGGLSEAFFGQGTRLTVV.

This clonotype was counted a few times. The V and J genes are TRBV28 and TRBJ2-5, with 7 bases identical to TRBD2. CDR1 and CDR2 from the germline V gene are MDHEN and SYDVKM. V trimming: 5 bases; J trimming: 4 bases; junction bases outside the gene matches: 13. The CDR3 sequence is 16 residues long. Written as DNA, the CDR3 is TGTGCCAGCAGTCCCCCGGGAGGAAGGATGGTAGAGACCCAGTACTTC. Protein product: CASSPPGGRMVETQYF.

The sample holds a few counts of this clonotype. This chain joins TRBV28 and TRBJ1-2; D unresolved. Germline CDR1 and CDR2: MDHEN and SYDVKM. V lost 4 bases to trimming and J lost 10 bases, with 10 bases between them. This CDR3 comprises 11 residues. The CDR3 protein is CASSSQDDYTF. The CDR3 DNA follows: TGTGCCAGCAGTTCCCAGGACGACTACACCTTC.

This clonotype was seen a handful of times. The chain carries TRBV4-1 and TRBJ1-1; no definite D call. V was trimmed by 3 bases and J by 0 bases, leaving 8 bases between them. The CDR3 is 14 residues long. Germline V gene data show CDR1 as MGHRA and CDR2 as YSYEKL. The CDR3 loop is CASSHPVMNTEAFF. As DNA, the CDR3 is TGCGCCAGCAGCCACCCGGTTATGAACACTGAAGCTTTCTTT.

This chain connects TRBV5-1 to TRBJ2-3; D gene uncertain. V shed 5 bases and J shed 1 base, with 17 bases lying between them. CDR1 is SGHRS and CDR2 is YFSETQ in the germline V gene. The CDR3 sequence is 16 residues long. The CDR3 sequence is CASRTTGLWGTDTQYF. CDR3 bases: TGCGCCAGCAGAACTACGGGCCTCTGGGGCACAGATACGCAGTATTTT.

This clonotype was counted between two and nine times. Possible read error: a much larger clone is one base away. DNA for the CDR3: TGCAGCGTTGCTAAGGGTCCGAGCGATCAGCCCCAGCATTTT. This encodes CSVAKGPSDQPQHF. The J gene is TRBJ1-5, the V gene TRBV29-1; D remains ambiguous. The CDR3 is made up of 14 amino acids. Germline-derived CDR1 and CDR2 are SQVTM and ANQGSEA. V lost 4 bases and J 5 bases, leaving 15 bases between the germline ends.

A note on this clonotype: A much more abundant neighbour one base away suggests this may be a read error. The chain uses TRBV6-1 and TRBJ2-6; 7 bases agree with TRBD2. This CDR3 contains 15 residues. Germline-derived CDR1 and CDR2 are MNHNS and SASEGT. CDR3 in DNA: TGTGCCAGTGGGAGGGGATACTCTGGGGCCAAGGTCCTGACTTTC. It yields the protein CASGRGYSGAKVLTF.

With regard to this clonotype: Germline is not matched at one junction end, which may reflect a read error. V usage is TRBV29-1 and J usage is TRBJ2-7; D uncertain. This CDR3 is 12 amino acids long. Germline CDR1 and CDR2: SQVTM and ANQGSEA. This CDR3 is CSVSTPSFEQYF. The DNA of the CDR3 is TGCAGCGTGAGTACTCCCTCCTTCGAGCAGTACTTC.

CDR3 region: CSAGQGIDTQHF. CDR3 DNA sequence: TGCAGTGCTGGACAGGGAATAGATACGCAGCATTTT. The chain recombines TRBV20-1 with TRBJ2-3, with 8 bases fitting TRBD1. The J call is doubtful: the DNA matches TRBJ1-5 better. CDR3 size: 12 residues. Germline CDR1 is DFQATT and CDR2 is SNEGSKA (reference sequence).

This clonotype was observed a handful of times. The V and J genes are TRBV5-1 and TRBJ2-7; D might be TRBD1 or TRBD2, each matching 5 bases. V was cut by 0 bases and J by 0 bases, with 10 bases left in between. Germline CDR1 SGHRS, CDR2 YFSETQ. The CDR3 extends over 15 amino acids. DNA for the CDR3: TGCGCCAGCAGCTTGGGGGCCGGGACCTCCTACGAGCAGTACTTC. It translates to CASSLGAGTSYEQYF.

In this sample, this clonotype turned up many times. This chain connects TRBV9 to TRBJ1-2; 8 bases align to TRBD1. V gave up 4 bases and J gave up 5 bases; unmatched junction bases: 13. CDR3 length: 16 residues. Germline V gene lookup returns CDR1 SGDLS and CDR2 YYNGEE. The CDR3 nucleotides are TGTGCCAGCAGCTCCCGGCGCCAGGGGGCTTGGTATGGCTACACCTTC. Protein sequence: CASSSRRQGAWYGYTF.

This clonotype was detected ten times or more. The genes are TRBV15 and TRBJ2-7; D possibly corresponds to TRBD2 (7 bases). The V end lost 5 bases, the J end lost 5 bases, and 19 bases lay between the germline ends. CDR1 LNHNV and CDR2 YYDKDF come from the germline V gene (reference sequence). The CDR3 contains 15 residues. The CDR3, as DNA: TGTGCCACCAGCGCGCCTCGAGGGGGGGCCCACGAGCAGTACTTC. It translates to CATSAPRGGAHEQYF. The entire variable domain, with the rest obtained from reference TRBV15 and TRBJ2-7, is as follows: DAMVIQNPRYQVTQFGKPVTLSCSQTLNHNVMYWYQQKSSQAPKLLFHYYDKDFNNEADTPDNFQSRRPNTSFCFLDIRSPGLGDTAMYLCATSAPRGGAHEQYFGPGTRLTVT.

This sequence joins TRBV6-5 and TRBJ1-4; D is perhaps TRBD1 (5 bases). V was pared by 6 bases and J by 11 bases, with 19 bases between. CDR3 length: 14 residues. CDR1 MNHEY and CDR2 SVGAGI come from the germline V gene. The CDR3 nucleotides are TGTGCCAGCAGAGCGACAGCAACTAATGGGAAACTGTTTTTT. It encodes CASRATATNGKLFF.

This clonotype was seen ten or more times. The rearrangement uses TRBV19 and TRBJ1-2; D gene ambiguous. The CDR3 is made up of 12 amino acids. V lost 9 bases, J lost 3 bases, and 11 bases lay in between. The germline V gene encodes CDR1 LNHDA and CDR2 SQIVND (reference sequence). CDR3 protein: CASRSWDYGYTF. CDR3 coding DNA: TGTGCCAGCCGGTCGTGGGACTATGGCTACACCTTC. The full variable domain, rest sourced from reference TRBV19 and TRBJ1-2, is DGGITQSPKYLFRKEGQNVTLSCEQNLNHDAMYWYRQDPGQGLRLIYYSQIVNDFQKGDIAEGYSVSREKKESFPLTVTSAQKNPTAFYLCASRSWDYGYTFGSGTRLTVV.

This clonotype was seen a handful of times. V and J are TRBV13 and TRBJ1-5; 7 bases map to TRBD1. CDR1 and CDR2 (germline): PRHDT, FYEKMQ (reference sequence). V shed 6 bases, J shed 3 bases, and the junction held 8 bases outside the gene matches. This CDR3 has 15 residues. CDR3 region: CASSLSGGSNQPQHF. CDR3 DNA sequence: TGTGCCAGCAGTCTTTCAGGGGGATCCAATCAGCCCCAGCATTTT.

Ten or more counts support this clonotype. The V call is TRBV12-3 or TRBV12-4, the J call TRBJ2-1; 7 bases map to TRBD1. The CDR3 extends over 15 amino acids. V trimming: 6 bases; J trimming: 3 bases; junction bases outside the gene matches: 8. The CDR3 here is CASRQTGEYYNEQFF. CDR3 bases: TGTGCCAGCAGACAAACAGGGGAATACTACAATGAGCAGTTCTTC.

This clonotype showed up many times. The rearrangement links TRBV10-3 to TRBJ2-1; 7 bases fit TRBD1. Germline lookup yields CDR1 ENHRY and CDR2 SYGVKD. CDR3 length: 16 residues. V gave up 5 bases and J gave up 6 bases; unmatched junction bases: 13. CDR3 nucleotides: TGTGCCATCAGTCAAACTACAGGGGTAGTTTCCAATGAGCAGTTCTTC. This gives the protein CAISQTTGVVSNEQFF.

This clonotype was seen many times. The CDR3 spells CASSRKMLSGNTIYF. CDR3 nucleotide sequence: TGTGCCAGTAGTCGAAAAATGCTCTCTGGAAACACCATATATTTT. This sequence joins TRBV19 and TRBJ1-3; D remains ambiguous. The CDR3 has 15 residues. The V end lost 5 bases, the J end lost 0 bases, and 11 bases lay between the germline ends. Germline V CDR1 and CDR2: LNHDA, SQIVND (reference sequence).

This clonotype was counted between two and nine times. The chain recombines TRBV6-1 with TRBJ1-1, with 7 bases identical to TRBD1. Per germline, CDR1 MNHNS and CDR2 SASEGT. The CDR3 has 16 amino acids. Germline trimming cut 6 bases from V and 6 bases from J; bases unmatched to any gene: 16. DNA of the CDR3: TGTGCCAGCAGAGGTACGACAGGGCTCCCCCACTCTGAAGCTTTCTTT. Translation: CASRGTTGLPHSEAFF.